The source of this T cell receptor beta chain is a study of spatial heterogeneity in lung cancer. For the study at large: Averaged across combinations, each unique TCR and UMI pairing appeared more than ten times in raw reads, which were uncorrected.

This clonotype was observed at least ten times. What it recognizes is unknown. The germline V gene has CDR1 DFQATT and CDR2 SNEGSKA (reference sequence). This CDR3 is built from 15 residues. V was clipped by 3 bases and J by 2 bases, with 14 bases between them. Every TCR cDNA molecule bore its own unique molecular identifier. TCRdb independently ran MiXCR on the 5' RACE reads; one entry per CDR3 protein. The sample yields about 100,000 distinct CDR3 sequences, approximately 4% seen once. Study-wide results and caveats: Counts that tracked tumor mutation counts were those of expanded intratumoral alpha and beta TCRs. The numbers of ubiquitous and regional expanded TCRs correlated with ubiquitous and regional nonsynonymous mutations, respectively.

The time point here: sample taken at primary tumor resection. This clonotype originated in a male donor with early-stage non-small cell lung cancer. This sequence joins TRBV20-1 and TRBJ2-1; D remains unclear. Specimen: lung tumor tissue, collected at surgery. The CDR3 bases are TGCAGTGCTAGCGGTAACCTTAAAACCTACAATGAGCAGTTCTTC. Amino acids: CSASGNLKTYNEQFF.